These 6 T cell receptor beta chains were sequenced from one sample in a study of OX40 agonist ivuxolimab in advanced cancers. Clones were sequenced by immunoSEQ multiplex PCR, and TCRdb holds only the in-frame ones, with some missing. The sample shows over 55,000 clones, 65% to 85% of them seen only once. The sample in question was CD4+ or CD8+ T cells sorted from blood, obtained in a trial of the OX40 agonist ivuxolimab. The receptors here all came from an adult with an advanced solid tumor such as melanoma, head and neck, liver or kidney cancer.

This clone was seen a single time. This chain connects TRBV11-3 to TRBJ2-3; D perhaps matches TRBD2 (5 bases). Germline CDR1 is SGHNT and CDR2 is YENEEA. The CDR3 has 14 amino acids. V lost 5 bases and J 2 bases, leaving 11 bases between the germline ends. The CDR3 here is CASSVGVNTDTQYF. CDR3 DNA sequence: TGTGCCAGCAGCGTGGGAGTGAACACAGATACGCAGTATTTT. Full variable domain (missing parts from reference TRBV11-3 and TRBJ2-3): EAGVVQSPRYKIIEKKQPVAFWCNPISGHNTLYWYLQNLGQGPELLIRYENEEAVDDSQLPKDRFSAERLKGVDSTLKIQPAELGDSAVYLCASSVGVNTDTQYFGPGTRLTVL.

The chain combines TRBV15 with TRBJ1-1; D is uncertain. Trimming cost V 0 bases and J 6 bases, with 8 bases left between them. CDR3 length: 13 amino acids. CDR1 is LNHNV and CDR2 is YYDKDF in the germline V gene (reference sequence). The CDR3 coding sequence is TGTGCCACCAGCAGAGATCCCCTCGCTGAAGCTTTCTTT. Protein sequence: CATSRDPLAEAFF.

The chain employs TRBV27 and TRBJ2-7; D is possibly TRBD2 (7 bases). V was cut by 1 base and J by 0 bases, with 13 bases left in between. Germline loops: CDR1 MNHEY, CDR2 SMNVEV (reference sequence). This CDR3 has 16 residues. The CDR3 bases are TGTGCCAGCAGTTTATGGGGGGGGGCAAGCTCCTACGAGCAGTACTTC. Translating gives CASSLWGGASSYEQYF.

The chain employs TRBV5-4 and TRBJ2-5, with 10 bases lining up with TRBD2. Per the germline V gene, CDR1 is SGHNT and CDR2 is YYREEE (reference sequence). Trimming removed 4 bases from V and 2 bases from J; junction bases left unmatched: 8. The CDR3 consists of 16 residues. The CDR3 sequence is CASSPPPLAGQETQYF. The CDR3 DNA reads TGTGCCAGCAGCCCCCCCCCACTAGCGGGGCAAGAGACCCAGTACTTC.

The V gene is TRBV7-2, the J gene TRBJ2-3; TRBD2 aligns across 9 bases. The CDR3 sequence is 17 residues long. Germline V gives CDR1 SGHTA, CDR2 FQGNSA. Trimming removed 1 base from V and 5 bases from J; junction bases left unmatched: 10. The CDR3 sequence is CASSLVIAGGPEDTQYF. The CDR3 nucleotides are TGTGCCAGCAGCTTAGTTATCGCGGGGGGGCCGGAAGATACGCAGTATTTT.

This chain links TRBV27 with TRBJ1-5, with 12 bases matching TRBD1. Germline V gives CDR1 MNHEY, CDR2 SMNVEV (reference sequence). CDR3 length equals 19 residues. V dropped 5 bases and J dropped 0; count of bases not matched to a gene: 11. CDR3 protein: CASSRSGTGGLYSNQPQHF. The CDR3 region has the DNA TGTGCCAGCAGTCGAAGTGGGACAGGGGGCTTGTATAGCAATCAGCCCCAGCATTTT.